The rows below give T cell receptor beta chains drawn from one sample of a study of blood T cell repertoires in COVID-19. Generated by immunoSEQ multiplex PCR, the TCRdb table keeps only in-frame clones and is missing some. The table has roughly 230,000 clones, 70% to 85% seen once. The sample consisted of PBMCs or T cells enriched from blood (not recorded which). All receptors derive from an older woman who had recovered from COVID-19. The CDR3 runs from the conserved cysteine through the conserved F or W. The D gene is left open where the match is weak. Clone sizes are given selectively: once, few, many, or a class where the clone is expanded.

d_call j_call clone_size v_call cdr3_nt cdr3_aa
. TRBJ1-1 . TRBV4-1 TGCGCCAGCAGCCTCGGTGGGGGGACTGAAGCTTTCTTT CASSLGGGTEAFF
TRBD1 TRBJ2-1 . TRBV5-8 TGTGCCAGCAGCTTGGCCTCCGGGACAGTCCCCCCAACGTATGAGCAGTTCTTC CASSLASGTVPPTYEQFF
TRBD1 TRBJ2-7 . TRBV29-1 TGCAGCGTTCAAGGACAGGCCTACGAGCAGTACTTC CSVQGQAYEQYF
. TRBJ1-5 . TRBV10-3 TGTGCCACCACGTCGGAGAATAGCAATCAGCCCCAGCATTTT CATTSENSNQPQHF
. TRBJ2-7 . TRBV6-1 TGTGCCAGCAGTGATCAGGGTGGGCACGAGCAGTACTTC CASSDQGGHEQYF
TRBD1 TRBJ1-2 . TRBV3-1/TRBV3-2 TGTGCCAGCAGCCAAGCAGGGGGCGCGAACTATGGCTACACCTTC CASSQAGGANYGYTF
TRBD2 TRBJ2-7 . TRBV3-1/TRBV3-2 TGTGCCAGCACTTCAGGACTAGCGGCGTACGAGCAGTACTTC CASTSGLAAYEQYF
. TRBJ1-6 . TRBV11-2 TGTGCCACCGACGCCTGGCCGGGGAATAATTCACCCCTCCACTTT CATDAWPGNNSPLHF
. TRBJ1-1 . TRBV25-1 TGTGCCAGCAGTGACAGATCAGGGACTGAAGCTTTCTTT CASSDRSGTEAFF
. TRBJ1-3 few TRBV24-1 TGTGCCACTACCTACCCGGGGGTAGGTGGAAACACCATATATTTT CATTYPGVGGNTIYF
TRBD1 TRBJ1-6 . TRBV11-2 TGTGCCAGCAGGCGACAGGGTGCGGGTTCACCCCTCCACTTT CASRRQGAGSPLHF
. TRBJ2-7 . TRBV7-2 TGTGCCAGCACCGCAGCTGACATCCCCGGTTACGAGCAGTACTTC CASTAADIPGYEQYF
. TRBJ2-7 . TRBV7-2 TGTGCCAGCAGCTTAGCGCTGGCCGCCCGCGGGTACGAGCAGTACTTC CASSLALAARGYEQYF
. TRBJ1-2 . TRBV7-9 TGTGCCAGCGGGAGGGCAGCTCAAAACTATGGCTACACCTTC CASGRAAQNYGYTF
TRBD2 TRBJ2-3 . TRBV5-1 TGCGCCAGCACGCGGGAGGGGACTTTCACAGATACGCAGTATTTT CASTREGTFTDTQYF
. TRBJ2-2 . TRBV7-2 TGTGCCAGCAGCTTAGCGCCCAGGGACGGGGAGCTGTTTTTT CASSLAPRDGELFF
. TRBJ1-4 . TRBV18 TGTGCCAGCTCACCACAACAGATAGCAACTAATGAAAAACTGTTTTTT CASSPQQIATNEKLFF
. TRBJ2-7 . TRBV11-2 TGTGCCAGCAGCGAAGGTAGACTCTACTCCTACGAGCAGTACTTC CASSEGRLYSYEQYF
TRBD1 TRBJ2-7 . TRBV13 TGTGCCAGCAGCTCCCGGGACAGGAGCTCCTACGAGCAGTACTTC CASSSRDRSSYEQYF
. TRBJ2-5 once TRBV6-2/TRBV6-3 TGTGCCAGCAGTTATTTGCGGGGCACATTCAAAGAGACCCAGTACTTC CASSYLRGTFKETQYF
. TRBJ2-1 . TRBV6-5 TGTGCCAGCAGTCCCGGGTACAATGAGCAGTTCTTC CASSPGYNEQFF
. TRBJ1-3 . TRBV29-1 TGCAGCGTTGAAGATGGACACGAGGGAAACACCATATATTTT CSVEDGHEGNTIYF
TRBD1 TRBJ2-5 . TRBV7-9 TGTGCCAGCAGCCTGGGACAGGTGACCCAAGAGACCCAGTACTTC CASSLGQVTQETQYF
. TRBJ1-6 . TRBV19 TGTGCCAGTAGTATAATGGCCCGATCGGGTTCCTCACCCCTCCACTTT CASSIMARSGSSPLHF
. TRBJ1-1 . TRBV15 TGTGCCACCAGCGGGCGGGTGGCTGAAGCTTTCTTT CATSGRVAEAFF
. TRBJ2-5 . TRBV5-5 TGTGCCAGCAGCGGAGGGAGGAGAGAGACCCAGTACTTC CASSGGRRETQYF
. TRBJ2-5 . TRBV5-1 TGCGCCAGCAGCTACCGGGGGGCGGGTGAGACCCAGTACTTC CASSYRGAGETQYF
TRBD1 TRBJ2-7 few TRBV7-9 TGTGCCAGCAGCCCCGGACAGGGGAACTACGAGCAGTACTTC CASSPGQGNYEQYF
TRBD2 TRBJ2-1 . TRBV11-2 TGTGCCAGCAGATCAAGCGGGAGAAGCTACAATGAGCAGTTCTTC CASRSSGRSYNEQFF
. TRBJ1-2 . TRBV5-6 TGTGCCAGCAGACCAGGATTCGAGAATGGCTACACCTTC CASRPGFENGYTF
. TRBJ1-2 . TRBV6-5 TGTGCCAGCGGTAGGGACACTAACTATGGCTACACCTTC CASGRDTNYGYTF
TRBD2 TRBJ2-5 . TRBV3-1/TRBV3-2 TGTGCCAGCAGGCGACTAGCGAACCAAGAGACCCAGTACTTC CASRRLANQETQYF
TRBD1 TRBJ2-2 . TRBV24-1 TGTGCCACCAGTGACCGCTCCGGGACAGGGGGCTTCGGGGAGCTGTTTTTT CATSDRSGTGGFGELFF
. TRBJ2-2 few TRBV5-1 TGCGCCAGCAGCTTGGACAGGCCGTACGGGGAGCTGTTTTTT CASSLDRPYGELFF
TRBD1 TRBJ1-6 . TRBV2 TGTGCCAGCGGACAGGGGAATAATTCACCCCTCCACTTT CASGQGNNSPLHF
TRBD2 TRBJ2-1 . TRBV19 TGTGCCAGTAGGACTAGCGGCTACAATGAGCAGTTCTTC CASRTSGYNEQFF
TRBD1 TRBJ1-1 . TRBV9 TGTGCCAGCAGCACGGGGACAGGGATGAACACTGAAGCTTTCTTT CASSTGTGMNTEAFF
. TRBJ2-1 . TRBV19 TGTGCCAGTAGTATACAGGGATTCTACAATGAGCAGTTCTTC CASSIQGFYNEQFF
. TRBJ1-3 . TRBV19 TGTGCCAGTAGTATTAATGGGGACTACTCTGGAAACACCATATATTTT CASSINGDYSGNTIYF
TRBD1 TRBJ1-1 few TRBV10-1 TGCGCCAGCAAACAGGGGAATGAAGCTTTCTTT CASKQGNEAFF
TRBD1 TRBJ1-6 . TRBV6-1 TGTGCCAGCAGTGATCGTGCTACAGGGGTATGGAATTCACCCCTCCACTTT CASSDRATGVWNSPLHF